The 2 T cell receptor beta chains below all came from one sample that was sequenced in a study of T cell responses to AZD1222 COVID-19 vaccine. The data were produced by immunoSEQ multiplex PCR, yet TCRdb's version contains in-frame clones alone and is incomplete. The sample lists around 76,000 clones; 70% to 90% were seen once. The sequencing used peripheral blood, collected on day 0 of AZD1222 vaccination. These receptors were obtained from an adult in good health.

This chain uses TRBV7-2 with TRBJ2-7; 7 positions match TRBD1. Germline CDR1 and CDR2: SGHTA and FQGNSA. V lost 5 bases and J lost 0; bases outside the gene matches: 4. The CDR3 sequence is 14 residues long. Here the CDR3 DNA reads TGTGCCAGCAGCCCCGGACAGGACTCCTACGAGCAGTACTTC. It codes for CASSPGQDSYEQYF.

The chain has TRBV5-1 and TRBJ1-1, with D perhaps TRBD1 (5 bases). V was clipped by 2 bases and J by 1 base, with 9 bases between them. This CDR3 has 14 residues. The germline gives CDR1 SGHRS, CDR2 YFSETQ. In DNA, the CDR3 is TGCGCCAGCAGCTTTACAGGTCGGAACACTGAAGCTTTCTTT. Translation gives CASSFTGRNTEAFF.